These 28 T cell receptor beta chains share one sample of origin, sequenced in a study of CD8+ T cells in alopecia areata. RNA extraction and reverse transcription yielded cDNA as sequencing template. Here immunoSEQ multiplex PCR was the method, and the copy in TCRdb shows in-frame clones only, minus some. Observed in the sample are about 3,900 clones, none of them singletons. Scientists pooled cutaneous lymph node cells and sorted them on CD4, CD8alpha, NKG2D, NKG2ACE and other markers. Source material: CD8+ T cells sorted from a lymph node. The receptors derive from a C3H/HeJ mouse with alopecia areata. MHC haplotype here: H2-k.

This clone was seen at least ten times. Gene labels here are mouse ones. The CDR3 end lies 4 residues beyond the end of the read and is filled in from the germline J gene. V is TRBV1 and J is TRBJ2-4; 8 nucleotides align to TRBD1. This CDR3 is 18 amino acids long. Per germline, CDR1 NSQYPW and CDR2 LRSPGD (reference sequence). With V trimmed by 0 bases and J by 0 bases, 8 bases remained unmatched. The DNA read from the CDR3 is TGCACCTGCAGTGCAGATCCCCTGACAGGGGTTAGTCAAAAC. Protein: CTCSADPLTGVSQN. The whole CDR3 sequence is CTCSADPLTGVSQNTLYF.

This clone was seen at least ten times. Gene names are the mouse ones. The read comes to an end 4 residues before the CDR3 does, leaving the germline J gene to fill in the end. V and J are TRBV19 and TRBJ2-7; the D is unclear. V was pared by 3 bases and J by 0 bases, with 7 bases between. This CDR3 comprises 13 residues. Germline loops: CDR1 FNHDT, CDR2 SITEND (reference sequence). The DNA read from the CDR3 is TGTGCCAGCAGTAGTGACATCTCCTAT. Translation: CASSSDISY. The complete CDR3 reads CASSSDISYEQYF.

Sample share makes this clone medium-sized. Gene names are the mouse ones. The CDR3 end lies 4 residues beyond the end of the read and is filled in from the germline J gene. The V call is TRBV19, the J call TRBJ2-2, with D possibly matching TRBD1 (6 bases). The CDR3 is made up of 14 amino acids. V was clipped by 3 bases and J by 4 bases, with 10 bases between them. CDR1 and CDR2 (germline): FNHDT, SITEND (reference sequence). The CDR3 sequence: CASSKPGVTGQLYF. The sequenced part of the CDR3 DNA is TGTGCCAGCAGTAAGCCAGGGGTCACCGGG.

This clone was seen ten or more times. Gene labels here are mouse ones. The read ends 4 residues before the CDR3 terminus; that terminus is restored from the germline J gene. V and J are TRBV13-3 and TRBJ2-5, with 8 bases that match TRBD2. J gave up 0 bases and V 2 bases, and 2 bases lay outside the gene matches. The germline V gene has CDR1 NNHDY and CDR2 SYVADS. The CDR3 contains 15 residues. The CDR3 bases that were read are TGTGCCAGCAGTGAGGGGACTGGTAACCAAGAC. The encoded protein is CASSEGTGNQD. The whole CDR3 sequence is CASSEGTGNQDTQYF.

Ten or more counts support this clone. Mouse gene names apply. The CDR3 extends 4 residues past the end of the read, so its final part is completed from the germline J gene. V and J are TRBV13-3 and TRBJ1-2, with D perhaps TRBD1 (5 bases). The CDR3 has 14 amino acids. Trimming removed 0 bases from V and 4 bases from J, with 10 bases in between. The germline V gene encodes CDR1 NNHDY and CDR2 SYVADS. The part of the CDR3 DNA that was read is TGTGCCAGCAGTGATGAGGGGAGGGGCTCC. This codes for CASSDEGRGS. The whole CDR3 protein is CASSDEGRGSDYTF.

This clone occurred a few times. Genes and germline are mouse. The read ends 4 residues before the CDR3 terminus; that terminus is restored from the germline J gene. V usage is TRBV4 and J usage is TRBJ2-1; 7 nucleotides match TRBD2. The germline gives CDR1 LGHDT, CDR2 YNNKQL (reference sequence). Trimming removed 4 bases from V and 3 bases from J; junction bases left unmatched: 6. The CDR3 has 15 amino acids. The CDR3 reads CASSSSTGLYAEQFF. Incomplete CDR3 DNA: TGTGCCAGCAGCTCTTCGACTGGGCTCTATGCT.

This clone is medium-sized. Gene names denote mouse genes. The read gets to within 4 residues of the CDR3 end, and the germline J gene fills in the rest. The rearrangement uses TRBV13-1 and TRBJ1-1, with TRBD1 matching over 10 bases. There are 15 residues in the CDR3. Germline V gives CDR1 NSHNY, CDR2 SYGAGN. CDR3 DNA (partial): TGTGCCAGCAGTGATGATGGGACAGGGGAAAGA. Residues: CASSDDGTGER. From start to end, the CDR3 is CASSDDGTGEREVFF.

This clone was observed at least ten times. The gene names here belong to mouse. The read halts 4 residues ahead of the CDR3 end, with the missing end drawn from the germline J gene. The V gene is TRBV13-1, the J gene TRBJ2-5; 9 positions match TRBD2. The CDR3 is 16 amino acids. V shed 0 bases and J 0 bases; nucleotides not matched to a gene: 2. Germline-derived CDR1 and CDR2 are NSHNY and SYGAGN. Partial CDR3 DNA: TGTGCCAGCAGTGATGTGGACTGGGGCAACCAAGAC. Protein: CASSDVDWGNQD. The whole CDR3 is CASSDVDWGNQDTQYF.

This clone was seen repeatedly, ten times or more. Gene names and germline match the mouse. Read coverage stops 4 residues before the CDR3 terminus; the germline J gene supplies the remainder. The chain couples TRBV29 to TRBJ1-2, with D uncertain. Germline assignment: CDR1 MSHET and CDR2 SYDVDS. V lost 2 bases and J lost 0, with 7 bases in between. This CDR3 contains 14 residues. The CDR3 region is CASSLKTTNSDYTF. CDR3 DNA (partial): TGTGCTAGCAGTTTAAAGACAACAAACTCC.

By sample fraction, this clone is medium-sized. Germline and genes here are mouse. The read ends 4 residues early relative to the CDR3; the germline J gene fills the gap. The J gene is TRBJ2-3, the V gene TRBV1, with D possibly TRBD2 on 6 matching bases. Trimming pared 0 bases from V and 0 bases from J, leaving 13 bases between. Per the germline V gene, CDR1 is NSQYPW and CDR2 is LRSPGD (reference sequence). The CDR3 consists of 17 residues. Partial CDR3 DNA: TGCACCTGCAGTGCAGATGAGTGGGGGTCTAGTGCAGAA. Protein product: CTCSADEWGSSAE. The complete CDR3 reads CTCSADEWGSSAETLYF.

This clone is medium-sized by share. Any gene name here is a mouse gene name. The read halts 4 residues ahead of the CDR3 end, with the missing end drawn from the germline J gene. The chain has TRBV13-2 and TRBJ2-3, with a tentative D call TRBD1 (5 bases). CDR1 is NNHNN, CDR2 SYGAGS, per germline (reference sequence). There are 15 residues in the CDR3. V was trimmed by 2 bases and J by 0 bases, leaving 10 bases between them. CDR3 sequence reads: CASGERRGSAETLYF. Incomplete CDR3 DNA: TGTGCCAGCGGTGAGAGGAGGGGTAGTGCAGAA.

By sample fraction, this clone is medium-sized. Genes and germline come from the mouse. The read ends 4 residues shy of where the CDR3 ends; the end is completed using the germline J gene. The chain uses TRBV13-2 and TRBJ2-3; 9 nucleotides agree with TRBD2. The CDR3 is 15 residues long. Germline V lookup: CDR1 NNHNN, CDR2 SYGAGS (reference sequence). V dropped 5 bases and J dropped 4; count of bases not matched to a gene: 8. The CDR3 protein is CASGGLGKGSETLYF. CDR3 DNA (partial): TGTGCCAGCGGCGGACTGGGGAAAGGGTCAGAA.

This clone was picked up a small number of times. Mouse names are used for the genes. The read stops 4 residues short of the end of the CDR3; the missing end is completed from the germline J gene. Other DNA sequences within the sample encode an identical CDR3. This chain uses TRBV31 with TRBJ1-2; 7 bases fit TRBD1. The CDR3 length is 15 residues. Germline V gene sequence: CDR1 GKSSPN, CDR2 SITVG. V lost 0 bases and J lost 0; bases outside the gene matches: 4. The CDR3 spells CAWSLADRSNSDYTF. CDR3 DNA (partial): TGTGCCTGGAGTCTAGCGGACAGGTCAAACTCC. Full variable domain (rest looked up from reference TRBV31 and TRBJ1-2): AQTIHQWPVAEIKAVGSPLSLGCTIKGKSSPNLYWYWQATGGTLQQLFYSITVGQVESVVQLNLSASRPKDDQFILSTEKLLLSHSGFYLCAWSLADRSNSDYTFGSGTRLLVI.

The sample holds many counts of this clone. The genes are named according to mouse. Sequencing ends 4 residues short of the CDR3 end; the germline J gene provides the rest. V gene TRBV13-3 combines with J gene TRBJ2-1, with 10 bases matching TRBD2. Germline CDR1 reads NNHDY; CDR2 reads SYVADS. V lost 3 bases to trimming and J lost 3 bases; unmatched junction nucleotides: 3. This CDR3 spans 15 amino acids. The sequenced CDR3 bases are TGTGCCAGCAGTGCTCTGGGGGGGCCCTATGCT. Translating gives CASSALGGPYA. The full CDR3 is CASSALGGPYAEQFF.

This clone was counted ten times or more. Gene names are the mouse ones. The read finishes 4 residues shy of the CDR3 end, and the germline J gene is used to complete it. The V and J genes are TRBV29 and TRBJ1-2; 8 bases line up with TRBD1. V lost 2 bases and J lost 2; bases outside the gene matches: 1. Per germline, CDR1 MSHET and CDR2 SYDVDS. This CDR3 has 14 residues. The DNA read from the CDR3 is TGTGCTAGCAGTTTAACAGGGGGGAACTCC. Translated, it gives CASSLTGGNS. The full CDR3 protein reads CASSLTGGNSDYTF.

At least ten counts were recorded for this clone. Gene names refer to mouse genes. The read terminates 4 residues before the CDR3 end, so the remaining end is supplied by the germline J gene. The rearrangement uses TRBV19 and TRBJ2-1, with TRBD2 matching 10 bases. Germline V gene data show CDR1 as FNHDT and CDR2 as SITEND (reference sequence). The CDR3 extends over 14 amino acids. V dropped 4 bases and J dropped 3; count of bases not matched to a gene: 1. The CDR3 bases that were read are TGTGCCAGCAGTCCTGGGGGGGCCTATGCT. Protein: CASSPGGAYA. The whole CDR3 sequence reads CASSPGGAYAEQFF.

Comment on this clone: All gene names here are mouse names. CDR3 DNA, as far as it was read: TGTGCCAGCGGTGATCTGCAAAAC. Protein product: CASGDLQN. The entire CDR3 protein is CASGDLQNTLYF. This chain joins TRBV13-2 and TRBJ2-4, with unresolved D. The read is 4 residues too short to cover the CDR3 end, so that end is filled in from the germline J gene. This CDR3 region has 12 residues. V was trimmed by 1 base and J by 3 bases, leaving 3 bases between them. Germline V gives CDR1 NNHNN, CDR2 SYGAGS (reference sequence).

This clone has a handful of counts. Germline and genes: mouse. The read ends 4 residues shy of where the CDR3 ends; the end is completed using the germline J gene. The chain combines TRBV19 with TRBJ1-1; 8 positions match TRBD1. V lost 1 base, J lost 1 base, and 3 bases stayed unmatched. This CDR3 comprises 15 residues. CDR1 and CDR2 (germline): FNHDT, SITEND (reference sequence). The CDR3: CASSISGQGNTEVFF. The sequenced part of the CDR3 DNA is TGTGCCAGCAGTATATCCGGACAGGGGAACACA.

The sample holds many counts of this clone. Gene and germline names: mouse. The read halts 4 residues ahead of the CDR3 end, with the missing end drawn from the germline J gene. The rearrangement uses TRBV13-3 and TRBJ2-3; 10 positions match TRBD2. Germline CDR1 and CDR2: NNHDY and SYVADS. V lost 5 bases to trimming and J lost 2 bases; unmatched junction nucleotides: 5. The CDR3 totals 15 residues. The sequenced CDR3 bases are TGTGCCAGCAGGCCCGGGACTGGGGCTGCAGAA. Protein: CASRPGTGAAE. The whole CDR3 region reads CASRPGTGAAETLYF.

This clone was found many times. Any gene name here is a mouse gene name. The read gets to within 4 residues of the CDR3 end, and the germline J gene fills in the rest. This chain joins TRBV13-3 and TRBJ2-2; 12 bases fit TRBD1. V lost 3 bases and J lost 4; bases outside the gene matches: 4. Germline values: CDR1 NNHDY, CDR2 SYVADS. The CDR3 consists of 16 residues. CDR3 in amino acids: CASSGGQGAATGQLYF. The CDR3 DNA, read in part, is TGTGCCAGCAGTGGGGGACAGGGGGCGGCCACCGGG.

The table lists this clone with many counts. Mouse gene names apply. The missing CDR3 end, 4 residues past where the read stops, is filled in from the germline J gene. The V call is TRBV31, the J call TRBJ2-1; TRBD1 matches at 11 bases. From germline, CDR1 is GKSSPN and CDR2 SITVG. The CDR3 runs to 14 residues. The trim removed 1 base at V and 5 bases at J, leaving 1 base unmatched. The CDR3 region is CAWSRDRGDAEQFF. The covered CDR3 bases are TGTGCCTGGAGTCGGGACAGGGGGGATGCT.

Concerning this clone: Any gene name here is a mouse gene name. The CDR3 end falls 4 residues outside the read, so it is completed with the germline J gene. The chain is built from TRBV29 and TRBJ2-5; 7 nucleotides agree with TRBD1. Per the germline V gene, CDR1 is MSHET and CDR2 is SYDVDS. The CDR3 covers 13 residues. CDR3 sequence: CASSSGTEDTQYF. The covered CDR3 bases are TGTGCTAGCAGCTCCGGGACAGAAGAC.

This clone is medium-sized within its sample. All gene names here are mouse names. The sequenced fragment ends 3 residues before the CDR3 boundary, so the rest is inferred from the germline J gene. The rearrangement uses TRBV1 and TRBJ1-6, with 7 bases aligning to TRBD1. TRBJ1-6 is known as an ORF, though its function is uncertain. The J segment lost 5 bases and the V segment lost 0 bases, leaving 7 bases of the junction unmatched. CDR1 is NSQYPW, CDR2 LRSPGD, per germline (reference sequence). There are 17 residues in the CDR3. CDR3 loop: CTCSADLRQGDNSPLYF. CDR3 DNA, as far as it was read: TGCACCTGCAGTGCAGATCTCCGACAGGGAGATAATTCGCCC.

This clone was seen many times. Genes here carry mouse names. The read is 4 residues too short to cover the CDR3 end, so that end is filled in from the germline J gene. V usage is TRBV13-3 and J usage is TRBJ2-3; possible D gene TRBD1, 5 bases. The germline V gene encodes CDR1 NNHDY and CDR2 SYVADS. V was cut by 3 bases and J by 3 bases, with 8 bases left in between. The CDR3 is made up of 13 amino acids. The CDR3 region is CASSGKGAETLYF. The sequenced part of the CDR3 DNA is TGTGCCAGCAGTGGGAAGGGGGCAGAA.

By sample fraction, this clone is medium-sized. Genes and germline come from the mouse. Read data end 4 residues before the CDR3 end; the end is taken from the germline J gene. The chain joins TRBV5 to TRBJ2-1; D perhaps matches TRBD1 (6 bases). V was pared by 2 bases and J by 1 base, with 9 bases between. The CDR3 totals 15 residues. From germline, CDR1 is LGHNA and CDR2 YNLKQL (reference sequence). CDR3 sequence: CASSQPRGNYAEQFF. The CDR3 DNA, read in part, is TGTGCCAGCAGCCAACCCAGGGGAAACTATGCT.

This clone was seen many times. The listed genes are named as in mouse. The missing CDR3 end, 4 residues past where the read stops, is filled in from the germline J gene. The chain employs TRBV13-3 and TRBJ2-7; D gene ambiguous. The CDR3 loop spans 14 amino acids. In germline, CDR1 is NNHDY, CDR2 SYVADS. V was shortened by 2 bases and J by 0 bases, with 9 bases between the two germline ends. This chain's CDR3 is CASSEPGSSYEQYF. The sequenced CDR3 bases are TGTGCCAGCAGTGAACCAGGTAGCTCCTAT.

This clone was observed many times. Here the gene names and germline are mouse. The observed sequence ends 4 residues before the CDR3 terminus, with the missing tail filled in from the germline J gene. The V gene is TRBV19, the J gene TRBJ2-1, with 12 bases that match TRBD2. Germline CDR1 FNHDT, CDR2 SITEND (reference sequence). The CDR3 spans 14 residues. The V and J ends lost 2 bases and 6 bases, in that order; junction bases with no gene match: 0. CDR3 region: CASSMTGGAAEQFF. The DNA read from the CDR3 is TGTGCCAGCAGTATGACTGGGGGGGCTGCT.

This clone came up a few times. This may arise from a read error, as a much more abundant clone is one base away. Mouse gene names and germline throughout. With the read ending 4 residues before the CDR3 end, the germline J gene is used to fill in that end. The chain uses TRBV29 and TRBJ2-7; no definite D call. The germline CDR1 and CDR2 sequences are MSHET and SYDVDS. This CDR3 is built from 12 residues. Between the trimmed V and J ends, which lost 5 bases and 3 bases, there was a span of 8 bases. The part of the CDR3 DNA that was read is TGTGCTAGCAGTGTATTCAGCTAT. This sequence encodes CASSVFSY. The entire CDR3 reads CASSVFSYEQYF.